This TCR beta chain was profiled in a study of low-dose radiotherapy and immunotherapy resistance in tumors. The wider study: Cohort 2 was treated with 1 Gy per fraction every two weeks, amounting to 13 Gy across 26 weeks. On an every-two-weeks schedule, patients received intravenous nivolumab 240 mg, along with ipilimumab 1 mg/kg every six weeks.

This clonotype came up many times. V shed 5 bases and J shed 0 bases, with 23 bases lying between them. The CDR3 is 19 amino acids. CDR1 is SGHNT, CDR2 YENEEA, per germline. Time point denoted: after trial treatment. Treatment of the sample: LDRT plus nivolumab, ipilimumab, low-dose cyclophosphamide and aspirin (RACIN trial). TRAV- and TRBV-specific primers, spanning alpha and beta chains, primed first-strand cDNA. TCRs were put through about 20 PCR cycles of amplification with Phusion. A constant-region primer and the V-primer adapter served as the primer pair. MiXCR, run by TCRdb on the reads, gives a single entry per CDR3 protein. The data show roughly 40,000 distinct CDR3 sequences, approximately 26% seen once.

Sequences were derived from PBMCs, sampled after low-dose radiotherapy plus immunotherapy. This chain links TRBV11-3 with TRBJ2-1; a weak D match, TRBD2 (5 bases). The receptor was derived from a male donor with prostate cancer. DNA for the CDR3: TGTGCCAGCAGCGCACTCACCCTAGCCAGCGGACGCTCCTACAATGAGCAGTTCTTC. Translating gives CASSALTLASGRSYNEQFF.